The clone carrying this TCR beta chain was seen just once. V lost 1 base, J lost 5 bases, and 1 base stayed unmatched. This CDR3 region has 13 residues. Germline values: CDR1 SGHVS, CDR2 FQNEAQ. As handled by the study authors: Reference gene primer amplification gave nucleated cell count estimates. The assay was immunoSEQ multiplex PCR, and TCRdb's table has in-frame clones only and misses some. From that table come the V and J calls and clone size; the DNA was used to work out D and trimming. Of approximately 180,000 clones listed, approximately 80% are singletons. The data stem from a study of blood T cell repertoires in COVID-19. Study details: Sources were T cells, B-cell-depleted T cells, or PBMCs; the material itself was cDNA or gDNA.

Across under 25 US areas, participants ranged in age from about 18 to 90 years. Cohort assignment relied on participant-reported clinical history. The V and J genes are TRBV7-8 and TRBJ2-5, with 7 nucleotides matching TRBD2. Sequencing input: PBMCs or T cells enriched from blood (not recorded which). The TCR originated in a woman aged 55-69 years with acute COVID-19. Here the CDR3 reads CASSLDGGETQYF. In DNA, the CDR3 is TGTGCCAGCAGCTTAGACGGGGGGGAGACCCAGTACTTC.